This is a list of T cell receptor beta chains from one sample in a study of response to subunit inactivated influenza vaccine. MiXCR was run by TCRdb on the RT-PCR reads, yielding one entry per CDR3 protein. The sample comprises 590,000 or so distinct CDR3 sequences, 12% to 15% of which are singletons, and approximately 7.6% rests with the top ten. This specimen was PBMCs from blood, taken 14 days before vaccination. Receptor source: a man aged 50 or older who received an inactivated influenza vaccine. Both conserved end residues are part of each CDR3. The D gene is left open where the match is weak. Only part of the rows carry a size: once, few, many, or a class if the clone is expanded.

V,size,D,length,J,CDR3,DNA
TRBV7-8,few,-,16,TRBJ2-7,CASSLELQGGAYEQYF,TGTGCCAGCAGCTTAGAACTTCAGGGGGGGGCCTACGAGCAGTACTTC
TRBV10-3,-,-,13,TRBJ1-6,CAASRALDSPLHF,TGTGCCGCCTCCCGGGCCCTTGATTCACCCCTCCACTTT
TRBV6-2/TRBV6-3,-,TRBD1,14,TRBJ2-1,CASSRAGGLNEQFF,TGTGCCAGCAGTAGGGCAGGGGGCTTGAATGAGCAGTTCTTC
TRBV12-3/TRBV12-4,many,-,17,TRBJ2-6,CASSPDTFFSGANVLTF,TGTGCCAGCAGTCCAGACACCTTCTTCTCTGGGGCCAACGTCCTGACTTTC
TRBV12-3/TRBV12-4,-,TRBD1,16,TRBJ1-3,CASRFQGALSGNTIYF,TGTGCCAGCAGATTCCAGGGGGCGCTTTCCGGAAACACCATATATTTT
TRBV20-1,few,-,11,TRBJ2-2,CSAGTTGELFF,TGCAGTGCAGGGACCACCGGGGAGCTGTTTTTT
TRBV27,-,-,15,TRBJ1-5,CASSFSIYTNQPQHF,TGTGCCAGCAGTTTCTCGATTTACACCAATCAGCCCCAGCATTTT
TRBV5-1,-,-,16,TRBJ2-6,CASSLRVRSGANVLTF,TGCGCCAGCAGCTTGCGAGTCAGGTCTGGGGCCAACGTCCTGACTTTC
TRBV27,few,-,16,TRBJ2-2,CASSLSFGYLTGELFF,TGTGCCAGCAGTTTATCTTTCGGCTACCTCACCGGGGAGCTGTTTTTT
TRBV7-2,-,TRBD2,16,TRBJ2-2,CASSLDSGANTGELFF,TGTGCCAGCAGCTTAGATAGCGGGGCGAACACCGGGGAGCTGTTTTTT
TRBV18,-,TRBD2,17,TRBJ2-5,CASSPPGLAGGQETQYF,TGTGCCAGCTCACCACCGGGACTAGCGGGGGGCCAAGAGACCCAGTACTTC
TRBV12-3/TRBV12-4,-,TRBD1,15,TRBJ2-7,CASRPSGTGGHEQYF,TGTGCCAGCAGACCCTCCGGGACAGGGGGCCACGAGCAGTACTTC
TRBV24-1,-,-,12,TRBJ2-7,CATSDFGTPRYF,TGTGCCACCAGTGATTTTGGGACACCCAGGTACTTC
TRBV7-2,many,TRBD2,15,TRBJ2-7,CASSYSGLAAYEQYF,TGTGCCAGCAGCTACTCGGGACTAGCGGCCTACGAGCAGTACTTC
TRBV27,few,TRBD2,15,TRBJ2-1,CASSLYSGGANEQFF,TGTGCCAGCAGTTTATATAGCGGGGGGGCAAATGAGCAGTTCTTC
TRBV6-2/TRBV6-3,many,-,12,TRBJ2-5,CASRTVQETQYF,TGTGCCAGCAGAACCGTCCAAGAGACCCAGTACTTC
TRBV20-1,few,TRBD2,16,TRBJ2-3,CSARTGTSIGTDTQYF,TGCAGTGCTAGAACCGGGACTAGCATTGGCACAGATACGCAGTATTTT
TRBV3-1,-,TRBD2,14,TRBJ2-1,CASSGQAGDGEQFF,TGTGCCAGCTCAGGGCAGGCGGGAGACGGTGAGCAGTTCTTC
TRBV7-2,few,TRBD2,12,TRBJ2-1,CASSFLAGEQFF,TGTGCCAGCAGCTTTCTAGCGGGGGAGCAGTTCTTC
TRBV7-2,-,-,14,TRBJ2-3,CASSLNRAADTQYF,TGTGCCAGCAGCTTAAATCGGGCCGCAGATACGCAGTATTTT
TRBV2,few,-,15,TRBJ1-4,CASSEVHATNEKLFF,TGTGCCAGCAGTGAAGTCCATGCAACTAATGAAAAACTGTTTTTT
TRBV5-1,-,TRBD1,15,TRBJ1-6,CASSLGQGGDSPLHF,TGCGCCAGCAGTCTCGGACAGGGTGGGGATTCACCCCTCCACTTT
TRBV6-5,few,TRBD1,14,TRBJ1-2,CASSLRQGRDGYTF,TGTGCCAGCAGTTTGCGACAGGGCCGAGATGGCTACACCTTC
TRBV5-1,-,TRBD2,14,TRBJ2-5,CASSLTSGEETQYF,TGCGCCAGCAGCTTGACTAGCGGGGAGGAGACCCAGTACTTC
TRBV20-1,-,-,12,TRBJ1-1,CSASGGPAEAFF,TGCAGTGCTAGCGGGGGTCCGGCTGAAGCTTTCTTT
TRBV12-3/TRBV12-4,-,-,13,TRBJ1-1,CASSRYVGTEAFF,TGTGCCAGCAGCCGATACGTGGGCACTGAAGCTTTCTTT
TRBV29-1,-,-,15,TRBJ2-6,CSVEGIAAGANVLTF,TGCAGCGTTGAGGGGATCGCGGCTGGGGCCAACGTCCTGACTTTC
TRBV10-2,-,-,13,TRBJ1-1,CASSEQGITEAFF,TGCGCCAGCAGTGAGCAGGGGATCACTGAAGCTTTCTTT
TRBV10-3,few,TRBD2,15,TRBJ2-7,CAISVGLALSYEQYF,TGTGCCATCAGTGTGGGACTAGCGCTTTCCTACGAGCAGTACTTC
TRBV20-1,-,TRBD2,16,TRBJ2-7,CSARDIQREASYEQYF,TGCAGTGCTAGAGATATCCAGCGGGAGGCGTCCTACGAGCAGTACTTC
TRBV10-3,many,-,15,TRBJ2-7,CAISESHRTAYEQYF,TGTGCCATCAGTGAGTCTCACAGGACCGCCTACGAGCAGTACTTC
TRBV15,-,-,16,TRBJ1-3,CATSREAISSGNTIYF,TGTGCCACCAGCAGGGAGGCAATTAGCTCTGGAAACACCATATATTTT
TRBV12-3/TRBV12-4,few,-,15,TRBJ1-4,CASSDSLPQNEKLFF,TGTGCCAGCAGCGACAGTTTACCCCAAAATGAAAAACTGTTTTTT
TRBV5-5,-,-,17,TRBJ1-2,CASSLDWGPPLNYGYTF,TGTGCCAGCAGCTTGGACTGGGGACCACCTCTAAACTATGGCTACACCTTC
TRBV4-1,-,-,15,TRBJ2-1,CASSLGTDSHNEQFF,TGCGCCAGCAGCCTGGGGACGGATTCCCACAATGAGCAGTTCTTC
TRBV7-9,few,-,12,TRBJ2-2,CAPGQSTGELFF,TGTGCCCCCGGACAGTCCACCGGGGAGCTGTTTTTT
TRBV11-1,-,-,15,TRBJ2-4,CASSLGGLAKNIQYF,TGTGCCAGCAGCTTAGGAGGGCTAGCCAAAAACATTCAGTACTTC